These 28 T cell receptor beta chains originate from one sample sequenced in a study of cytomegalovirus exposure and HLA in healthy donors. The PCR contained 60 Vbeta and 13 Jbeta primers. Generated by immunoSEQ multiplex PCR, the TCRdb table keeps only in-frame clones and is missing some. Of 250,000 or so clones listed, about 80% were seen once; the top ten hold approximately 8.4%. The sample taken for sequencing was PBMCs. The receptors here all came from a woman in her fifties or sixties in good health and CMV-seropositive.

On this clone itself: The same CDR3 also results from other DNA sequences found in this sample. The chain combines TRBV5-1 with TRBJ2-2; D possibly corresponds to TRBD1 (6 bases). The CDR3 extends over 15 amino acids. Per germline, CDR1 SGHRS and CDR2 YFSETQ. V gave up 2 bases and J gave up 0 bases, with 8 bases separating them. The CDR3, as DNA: TGCGCCAGCAGCTTCGGGACAACGAACACCGGGGAGCTGTTTTTT. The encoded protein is CASSFGTTNTGELFF.

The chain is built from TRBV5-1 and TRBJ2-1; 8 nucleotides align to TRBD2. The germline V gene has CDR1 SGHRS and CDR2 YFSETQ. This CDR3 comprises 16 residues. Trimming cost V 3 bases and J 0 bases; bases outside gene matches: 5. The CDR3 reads CASSSGGSNSYNEQFF. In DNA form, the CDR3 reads TGCGCCAGCAGCTCGGGGGGGTCCAACTCCTACAATGAGCAGTTCTTC. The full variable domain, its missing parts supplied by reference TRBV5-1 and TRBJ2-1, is KAGVTQTPRYLIKTRGQQVTLSCSPISGHRSVSWYQQTPGQGLQFLFEYFSETQRNKGNFPGRFSGRQFSNSRSEMNVSTLELGDSALYLCASSSGGSNSYNEQFFGPGTRLTVL.

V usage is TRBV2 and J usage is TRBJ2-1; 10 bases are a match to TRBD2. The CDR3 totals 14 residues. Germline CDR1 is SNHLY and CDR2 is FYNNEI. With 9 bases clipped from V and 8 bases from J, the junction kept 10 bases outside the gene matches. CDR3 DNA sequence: TGTGCCAGTCGTTGGGCTAGCGGGAGCCATGAGCAGTTCTTC. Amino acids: CASRWASGSHEQFF.

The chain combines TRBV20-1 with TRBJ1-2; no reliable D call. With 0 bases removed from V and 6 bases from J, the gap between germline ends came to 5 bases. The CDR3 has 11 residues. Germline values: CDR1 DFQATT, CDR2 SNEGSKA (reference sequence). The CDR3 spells CSARDQNGYTF. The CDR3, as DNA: TGCAGTGCTAGAGATCAGAATGGCTACACCTTC.

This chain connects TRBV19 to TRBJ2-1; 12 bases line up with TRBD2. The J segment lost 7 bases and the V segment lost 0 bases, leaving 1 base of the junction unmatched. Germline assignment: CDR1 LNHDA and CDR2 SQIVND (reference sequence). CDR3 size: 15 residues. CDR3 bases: TGTGCCAGTAGTATAGAGGGGACTAGCGGGAATGAGCAGTTCTTC. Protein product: CASSIEGTSGNEQFF.

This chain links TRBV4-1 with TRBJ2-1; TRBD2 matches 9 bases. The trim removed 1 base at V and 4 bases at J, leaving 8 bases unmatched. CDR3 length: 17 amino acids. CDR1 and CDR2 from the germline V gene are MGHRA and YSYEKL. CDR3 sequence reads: CASSQGRASGKYNEQFF. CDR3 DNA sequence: TGCGCCAGCAGCCAAGGGAGGGCTAGCGGGAAGTACAATGAGCAGTTCTTC.

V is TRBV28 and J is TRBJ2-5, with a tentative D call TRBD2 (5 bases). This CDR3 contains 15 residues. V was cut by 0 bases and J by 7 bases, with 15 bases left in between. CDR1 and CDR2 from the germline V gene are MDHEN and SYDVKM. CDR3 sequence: CASSLWQTTLMTQYF. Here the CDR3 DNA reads TGTGCCAGCAGTTTATGGCAGACTACCTTGATGACCCAGTACTTC.

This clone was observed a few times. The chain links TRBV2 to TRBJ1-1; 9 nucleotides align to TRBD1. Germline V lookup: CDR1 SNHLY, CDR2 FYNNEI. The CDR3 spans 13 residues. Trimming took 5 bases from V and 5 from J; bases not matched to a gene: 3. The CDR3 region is CASSRDRETEAFF. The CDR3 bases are TGTGCCAGCAGTAGGGACAGGGAGACTGAAGCTTTCTTT. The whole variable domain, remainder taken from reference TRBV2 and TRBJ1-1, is EPEVTQTPSHQVTQMGQEVILRCVPISNHLYFYWYRQILGQKVEFLVSFYNNEISEKSEIFDDQFSVERPDGSNFTLKIRSTKLEDSAMYFCASSRDRETEAFFGQGTRLTVV.

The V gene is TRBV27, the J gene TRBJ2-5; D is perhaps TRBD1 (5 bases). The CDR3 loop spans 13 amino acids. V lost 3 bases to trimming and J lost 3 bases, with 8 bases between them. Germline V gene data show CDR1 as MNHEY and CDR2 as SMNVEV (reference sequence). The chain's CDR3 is CASSFQGKETQYF. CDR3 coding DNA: TGTGCCAGCAGTTTCCAGGGTAAAGAGACCCAGTACTTC.

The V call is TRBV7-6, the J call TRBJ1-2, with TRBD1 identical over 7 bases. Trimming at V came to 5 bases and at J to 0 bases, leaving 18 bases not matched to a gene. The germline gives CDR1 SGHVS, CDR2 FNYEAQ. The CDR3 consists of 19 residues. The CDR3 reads CASSPRGAGGPLANYGYTF. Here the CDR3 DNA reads TGTGCCAGCAGCCCCCGAGGGGCAGGGGGACCACTAGCTAACTATGGCTACACCTTC.

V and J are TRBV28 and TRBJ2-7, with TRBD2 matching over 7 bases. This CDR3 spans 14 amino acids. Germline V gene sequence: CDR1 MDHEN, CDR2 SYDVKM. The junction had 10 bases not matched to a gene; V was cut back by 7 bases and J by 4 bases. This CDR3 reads CASNQVGGPYEQYF. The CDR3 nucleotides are TGTGCCAGCAATCAGGTGGGAGGGCCATACGAGCAGTACTTC.

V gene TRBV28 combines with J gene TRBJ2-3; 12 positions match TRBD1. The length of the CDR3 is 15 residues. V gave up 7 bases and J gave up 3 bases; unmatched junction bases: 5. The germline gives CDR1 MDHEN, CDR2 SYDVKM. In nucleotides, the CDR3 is TGTGCCAGCAAGGGACAGGGGGCAGGAACAGATACGCAGTATTTT. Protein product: CASKGQGAGTDTQYF.

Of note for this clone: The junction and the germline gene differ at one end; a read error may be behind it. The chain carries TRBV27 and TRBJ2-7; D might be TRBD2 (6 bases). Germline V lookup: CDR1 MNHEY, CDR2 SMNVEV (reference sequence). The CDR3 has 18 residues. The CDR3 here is CASSLIGRWGEKNYDQYF. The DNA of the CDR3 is TGTGCCAGCAGTTTAATCGGCCGGTGGGGGGAAAAAAACTACGATCAGTACTTC.

The CDR3: CATSIWGGAAYGYTF. The CDR3 DNA sequence: TGTGCCACCAGCATCTGGGGAGGAGCGGCCTATGGCTACACCTTC. V usage is TRBV15 and J usage is TRBJ1-2; D unresolved. Germline CDR1 LNHNV, CDR2 YYDKDF (reference sequence). V was trimmed by 4 bases and J by 4 bases, leaving 16 bases between them. This CDR3 has 15 amino acids.

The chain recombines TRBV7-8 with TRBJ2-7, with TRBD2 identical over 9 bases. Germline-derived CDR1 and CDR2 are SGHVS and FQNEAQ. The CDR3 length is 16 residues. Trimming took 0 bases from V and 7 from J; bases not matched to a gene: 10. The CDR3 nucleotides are TGTGCCAGCAGCTTAGCGGGGGCGGGAGGGCCTCGGGAGCAGTACTTC. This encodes CASSLAGAGGPREQYF.

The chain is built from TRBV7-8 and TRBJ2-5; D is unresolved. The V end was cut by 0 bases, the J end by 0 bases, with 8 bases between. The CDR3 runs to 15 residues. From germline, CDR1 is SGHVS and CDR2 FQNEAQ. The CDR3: CASSLAWRYQETQYF. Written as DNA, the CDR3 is TGTGCCAGCAGCTTAGCCTGGCGGTACCAAGAGACCCAGTACTTC.

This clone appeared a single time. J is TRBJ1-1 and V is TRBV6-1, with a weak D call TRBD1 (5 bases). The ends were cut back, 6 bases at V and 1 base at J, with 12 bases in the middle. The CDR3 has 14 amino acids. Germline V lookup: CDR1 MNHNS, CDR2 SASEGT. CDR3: CASRQGMGNTEAFF. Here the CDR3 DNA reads TGTGCCAGCAGGCAGGGTATGGGGAACACTGAAGCTTTCTTT.

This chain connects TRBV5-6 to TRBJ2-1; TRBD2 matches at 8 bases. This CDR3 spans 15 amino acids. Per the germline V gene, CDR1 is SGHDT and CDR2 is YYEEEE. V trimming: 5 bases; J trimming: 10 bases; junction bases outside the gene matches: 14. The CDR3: CASRNQREGGKEQFF. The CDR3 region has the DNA TGTGCCAGCAGGAACCAACGGGAGGGCGGCAAGGAGCAGTTCTTC.

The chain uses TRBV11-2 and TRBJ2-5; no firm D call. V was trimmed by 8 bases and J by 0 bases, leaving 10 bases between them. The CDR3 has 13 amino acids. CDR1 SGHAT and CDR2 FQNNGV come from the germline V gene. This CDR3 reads CASGNPYQETQYF. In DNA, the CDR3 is TGTGCCAGCGGCAATCCGTACCAAGAGACCCAGTACTTC.

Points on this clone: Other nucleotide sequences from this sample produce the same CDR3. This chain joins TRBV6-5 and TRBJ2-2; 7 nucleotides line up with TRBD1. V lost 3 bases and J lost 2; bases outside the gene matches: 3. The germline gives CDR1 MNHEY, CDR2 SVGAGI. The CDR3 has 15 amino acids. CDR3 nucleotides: TGTGCCAGCAGTTATGGGACAGTTAACACCGGGGAGCTGTTTTTT. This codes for CASSYGTVNTGELFF.

CDR3 nucleotide sequence: TGTGCCAGCAGACCTACAGGGGGCGATAATGGCTACACCTTC. Amino acids: CASRPTGGDNGYTF. The V call is TRBV27, the J call TRBJ1-2; 9 bases align to TRBD1. Germline CDR1 is MNHEY and CDR2 is SMNVEV (reference sequence). The CDR3 runs 14 residues. Losses at the gene ends were 6 bases for V and 6 bases for J; bases not matched to a gene: 8.

CDR3 sequence: CSGRHGQETQYF. CDR3 nucleotide sequence: TGCAGCGGAAGACACGGCCAAGAGACCCAGTACTTC. The chain links TRBV29-1 to TRBJ2-5; D is uncertain. Trimming pared 7 bases from V and 1 base from J, leaving 10 bases between. The CDR3 spans 12 residues. Germline CDR1 is SQVTM and CDR2 is ANQGSEA.

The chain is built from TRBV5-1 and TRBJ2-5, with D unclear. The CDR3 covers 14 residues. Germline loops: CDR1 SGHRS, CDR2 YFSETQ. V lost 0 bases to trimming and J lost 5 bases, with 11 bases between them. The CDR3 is CASSLASGRETQYF. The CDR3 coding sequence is TGCGCCAGCAGCTTGGCGTCAGGCCGGGAGACCCAGTACTTC.

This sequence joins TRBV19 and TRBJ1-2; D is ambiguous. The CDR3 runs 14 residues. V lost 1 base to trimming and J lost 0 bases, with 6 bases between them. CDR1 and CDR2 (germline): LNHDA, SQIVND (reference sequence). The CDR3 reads CASSIGATNYGYTF. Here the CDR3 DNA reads TGTGCCAGTAGTATAGGGGCGACTAACTATGGCTACACCTTC.

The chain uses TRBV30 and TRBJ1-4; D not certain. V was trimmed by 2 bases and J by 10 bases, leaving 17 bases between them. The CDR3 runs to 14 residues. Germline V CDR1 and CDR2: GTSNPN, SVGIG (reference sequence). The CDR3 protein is CAWSMSEGFGKLFF. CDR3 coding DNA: TGTGCCTGGAGTATGAGTGAGGGTTTTGGAAAACTGTTTTTT.

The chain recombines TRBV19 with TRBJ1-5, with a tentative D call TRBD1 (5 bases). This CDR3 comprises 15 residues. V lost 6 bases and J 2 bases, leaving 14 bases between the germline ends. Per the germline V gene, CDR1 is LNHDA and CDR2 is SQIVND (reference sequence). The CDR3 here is CASRWGGLRNQPQHF. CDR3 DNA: TGTGCCAGTAGATGGGGGGGGTTGCGCAATCAGCCCCAGCATTTT.

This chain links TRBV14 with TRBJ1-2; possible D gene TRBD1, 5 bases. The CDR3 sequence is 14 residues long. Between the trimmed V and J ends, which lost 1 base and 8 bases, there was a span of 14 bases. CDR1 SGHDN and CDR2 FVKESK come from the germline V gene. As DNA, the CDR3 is TGTGCCAGCAGCCAAGGAAGCCGGCAGGGAGGCTACACCTTC. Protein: CASSQGSRQGGYTF.

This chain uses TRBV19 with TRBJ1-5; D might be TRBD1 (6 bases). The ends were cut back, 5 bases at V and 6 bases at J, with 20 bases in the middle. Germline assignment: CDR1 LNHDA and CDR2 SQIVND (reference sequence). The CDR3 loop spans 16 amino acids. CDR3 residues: CASSPTGRGVSQPQHF. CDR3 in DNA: TGTGCCAGTAGTCCAACAGGGAGGGGCGTAAGTCAGCCCCAGCATTTT.